These 7 T cell receptor beta chains were all obtained from the same sample, sequenced in a study of T-cell reconstitution after alpha-beta-depleted transplantation in children. Unique molecular identifiers featured in how the TCRbeta library was prepared. MiXCR was run by TCRdb on the PCR reads, yielding one entry per CDR3 protein. The table has about 600,000 distinct CDR3 sequences, 10% to 15% seen once. The material was PBMCs, mostly from graft donor cells, obtained 360 days after TCRalphabeta/CD19-depleted stem cell transplant. The receptor set was obtained from a male patient under 18 who had a stem cell transplant for acute myeloid leukemia, so the T cells may come from the graft donor.

The CDR3 sequence is CASSLKGGSGELFF. In DNA, the CDR3 is TGTGCCAGCAGCTTAAAGGGGGGAAGCGGGGAGCTGTTTTTT. V and J are TRBV7-3 and TRBJ2-2; D may be TRBD1 or TRBD2 (6 bases each). V was trimmed by 1 base and J by 7 bases, leaving 10 bases between them. The CDR3 totals 14 residues. Germline-derived CDR1 and CDR2 are SGHTA and FQGTGA.

V is TRBV11-2 and J is TRBJ2-1; no definite D call. The germline V gene has CDR1 SGHAT and CDR2 FQNNGV. V lost 5 bases and J 3 bases, leaving 14 bases between the germline ends. The CDR3 sequence is 15 residues long. CDR3 loop: CASSNNRALYNEQFF. The CDR3 DNA reads TGTGCCAGCAGCAACAATAGGGCCCTCTACAATGAGCAGTTCTTC.

This clonotype has at least ten counts. The chain combines TRBV9 with TRBJ2-7, with TRBD2 identical over 13 bases. This CDR3 comprises 16 residues. CDR1 SGDLS and CDR2 YYNGEE come from the germline V gene. V was clipped by 4 bases and J by 6 bases; unmatched bases: 10. The DNA of the CDR3 is TGTGCCAGCAGCCTCGAACCGGGACTAGCGGGATCCGAGCAGTACTTC. Amino acid sequence: CASSLEPGLAGSEQYF.

The chain links TRBV5-5 to TRBJ2-7, with unresolved D. V was shortened by 5 bases and J by 2 bases, with 8 bases between the two germline ends. The CDR3 runs to 12 residues. Germline lookup yields CDR1 SGHKS and CDR2 YYEKEE (reference sequence). The CDR3 sequence is CASRQNPYEQYF. In DNA form, the CDR3 reads TGTGCCAGCAGACAGAACCCCTACGAGCAGTACTTC.

This clonotype was counted only a few times. This rearrangement joins TRBV3-1 to TRBJ2-1; maybe TRBD1 (6 bases). Germline V lookup: CDR1 LGHDT, CDR2 YNNKEL (reference sequence). The CDR3 has 15 residues. V lost 1 base to trimming and J lost 6 bases, with 13 bases between them. The CDR3 DNA follows: TGTGCCAGCAGCCAAGGGCCCGACAGGAGCAATGAGCAGTTCTTC. It translates to CASSQGPDRSNEQFF.

This clonotype was counted between two and nine times. J is TRBJ2-6 and V is TRBV10-3, with D tentatively TRBD2 (6 bases). Trimming pared 0 bases from V and 2 bases from J, leaving 11 bases between. Germline lookup yields CDR1 ENHRY and CDR2 SYGVKD. The CDR3 runs to 17 residues. The CDR3 protein is CAISESVSGAGANVLTF. Here the CDR3 DNA reads TGTGCCATCAGTGAGTCGGTTTCGGGGGCTGGGGCCAACGTCCTGACTTTC.

The chain carries TRBV11-3 and TRBJ2-3; D may correspond to TRBD1 or TRBD2 (6 bases each). CDR1 and CDR2 from the germline V gene are SGHNT and YENEEA. Trimming stripped 3 bases from V and 6 bases from J, with 13 bases between. CDR3 length: 14 residues. The CDR3 is CASSFGDTSDTQYF. Here the CDR3 DNA reads TGTGCCAGCAGCTTCGGGGACACTAGCGATACGCAGTATTTT.